Each of the 11 T cell receptor delta chains below was sequenced from the same sample in a study of delta chains in infants with herpesvirus infections. Reverse transcription of PBMC RNA used primers specific for the gamma and delta chains. TCRdb redid clone calling on the RT-PCR reads using CATT. This table holds about 1,400 delta-chain clones, around 30% found once. The material was peripheral blood, obtained at time point 1 of longitudinal follow-up. Receptors were obtained from a human donor who was a Ugandan infant, either HIV-exposed or HIV-unexposed (not recorded which).

As concerns this clone: Just one base apart from a much larger clone, this may be a read error. The chain links TRDV2 to TRDJ2; the D gene is possibly TRDD3 (6 bases). This CDR3 is built from 14 residues. Germline V CDR1 and CDR2: GEAIGNYY, EKD. V shed 3 bases and J shed 8 bases, with 15 bases lying between them. The CDR3 reads CACDALLGEAQLFF. The CDR3 DNA follows: TGTGCCTGTGACGCCCTACTGGGAGAGGCACAACTCTTCTTT.

By share, this clone ranks as large. The chain joins TRDV2 to TRDJ3; a weak D match, TRDD3 (6 bases). The CDR3 runs 18 residues. V was clipped by 2 bases and J by 0 bases, with 13 bases between them. Germline CDR1 GEAIGNYY, CDR2 EKD. CDR3 residues: CACDKDTPSSWDTRQMFF. CDR3 nucleotide sequence: TGTGCCTGTGACAAGGATACACCCAGCTCCTGGGACACCCGACAGATGTTTTTC.

As to this clone: This may be a read error: a much more frequent sequence differs by one nucleotide. V is TRDV1 and J is TRDJ1; the D call may be TRDD2 or TRDD3 (8 bases each). Trimming cost V 2 bases and J 1 base, with 29 bases left between them. The CDR3 runs to 21 residues. CDR1 is TSWWSYY and CDR2 is QGS in the germline V gene. Here the CDR3 DNA reads TGTGCTCTTGGGGAAACTTCCTACGTCAGGGTACTGGGGGCCCTCACCGATAAACTCATCTTT. Encoded protein: CALGETSYVRVLGALTDKLIF.

This chain uses TRDV1 with TRDJ2; D might be TRDD3 (5 bases). Germline values: CDR1 TSWWSYY, CDR2 QGS. The CDR3 consists of 18 residues. Trimming removed 5 bases at V and 4 bases at J, with 23 bases between. CDR3 sequence: CALGWPSRDPGETAQLFF. In DNA, the CDR3 is TGTGCTCTTGGGTGGCCCTCCCGTGACCCCGGGGAGACAGCACAACTCTTCTTT.

By sample fraction, this clone is medium-sized. V gene TRDV1 combines with J gene TRDJ1; 12 bases are a match to TRDD3. Germline lookup yields CDR1 TSWWSYY and CDR2 QGS. This CDR3 comprises 23 residues. J was trimmed by 0 bases and V by 0 bases; bases with no gene match: 20. The CDR3 bases are TGTGCTCTTGGGGAACTTTCTCACTGGGGGATACTCCATTACCCGGGGTACACCGATAAACTCATCTTT. Translation: CALGELSHWGILHYPGYTDKLIF.

As to this clone: Since a much larger clone is just one base distant, this may be a read error. The V call is TRDV2, the J call TRDJ1; 11 bases match TRDD3. The CDR3 has 16 amino acids. Germline V gene sequence: CDR1 GEAIGNYY, CDR2 EKD. The J segment lost 0 bases and the V segment lost 4 bases, leaving 6 bases of the junction unmatched. In DNA, the CDR3 is TGTGCCTGTGATGAAATGGGGGATACGTACACCGATAAACTCATCTTT. It encodes CACDEMGDTYTDKLIF.

The sample holds one count of this clone. The chain has TRDV1 and TRDJ1, with 10 bases aligning to TRDD3. V was pared by 2 bases and J by 4 bases, with 28 bases of the junction left unmatched. This CDR3 spans 23 amino acids. CDR1 and CDR2 (germline): TSWWSYY, QGS. CDR3 in amino acids: CALGEFSSLLGDRDTLYIDKLIF. As DNA, the CDR3 is TGTGCTCTTGGGGAATTCTCTTCCCTACTGGGGGATCGGGATACCCTGTACATCGATAAACTCATCTTT.

A word on this clone: This may come from a read error, since a much larger clone is one base off. This sample includes further DNA sequences coding for the same CDR3. The V and J genes are TRDV1 and TRDJ1; 7 positions agree with TRDD2. The CDR3 has 13 amino acids. Per the germline V gene, CDR1 is TSWWSYY and CDR2 is QGS. CDR3 coding DNA: TGTGCTCTTGGGGCCTTCCTTTCTGATAAGCTCATCTTT. Translating it yields CALGAFLSDKLIF.

This clone rates as large. The V and J genes are TRDV1 and TRDJ1; 10 nucleotides line up with TRDD3. The CDR3 totals 18 residues. CDR1 is TSWWSYY, CDR2 QGS, per germline. Trimming removed 3 bases from V and 5 bases from J; junction bases left unmatched: 15. CDR3 bases: TGTGCTCTTGGGGATCTTCCAAGAGGACTGGGGGATTCGGATAAACTCATCTTT. Protein: CALGDLPRGLGDSDKLIF.

The chain links TRDV1 to TRDJ1, with TRDD3 matching 10 bases. CDR3 length equals 22 residues. The ends lost 2 bases at V and 0 bases at J; junction bases unmatched: 21. Germline assignment: CDR1 TSWWSYY and CDR2 QGS. The CDR3 nucleotides read TGTGCTCTTGGGGAAAGAGACGGACCTACTTACTGGGGGATCCGAGACACCGATAAACTCATCTTT. Protein: CALGERDGPTYWGIRDTDKLIF.

As regards this clone: A much larger clonotype is one base distant, so this may be a read error. V gene TRDV2 combines with J gene TRDJ2; 10 nucleotides line up with TRDD3. The CDR3 sequence is 14 residues long. Per germline, CDR1 GEAIGNYY and CDR2 EKD. As DNA, the CDR3 is TGTGCCGGTGACGTACTGGGGGATACAGCACAACTCTTCTTT. Its translation is CAGDVLGDTAQLFF.